One sample yielded the 22 T cell receptor beta chains listed below, sequenced in a study of blood T cell repertoires in COVID-19. TCRdb keeps only in-frame clones here, not all; method: immunoSEQ multiplex PCR. The sample consists of 20,000 or so clones, nearly 90% of them appearing once. The specimen was peripheral blood. The receptors stem from a human donor with active COVID-19. The donor label of this sample is uncertain.

There are a few counts of this clone. The chain has TRBV7-8 and TRBJ1-5; tentatively, D is TRBD1 (5 bases). The CDR3 covers 14 residues. Trimming took off 10 bases at V and 3 bases at J, with 16 bases between the two ends. CDR1 and CDR2 from the germline V gene are SGHVS and FQNEAQ. The CDR3 coding sequence is TGTGCCACGGGGGAGGCAGCAAACAATCAGCCCCAGCATTTT. This translates into CATGEAANNQPQHF. Filled out from reference TRBV7-8 and TRBJ1-5, the complete variable domain reads GAGVSQSPRYKVAKRGQDVALRCDPISGHVSLFWYQQALGQGPEFLTYFQNEAQLDKSGLPSDRFFAERPEGSVSTLKIQRTQQEDSAVYLCATGEAANNQPQHFGDGTRLSIL.

J is TRBJ1-1 and V is TRBV28; D is ambiguous. With 3 bases removed from V and 2 bases from J, the gap between germline ends came to 10 bases. This CDR3 region has 14 residues. The V gene's germline CDR1 is MDHEN and CDR2 SYDVKM. Here the CDR3 reads CASSLWAVNTEAFF. The CDR3, as DNA: TGTGCCAGCAGTTTGTGGGCAGTAAACACTGAAGCTTTCTTT. Supplemented by reference TRBV28 and TRBJ1-1, the full variable domain reads DVKVTQSSRYLVKRTGEKVFLECVQDMDHENMFWYRQDPGLGLRLIYFSYDVKMKEKGDIPEGYSVSREKKERFSLILESASTNQTSMYLCASSLWAVNTEAFFGQGTRLTVV.

The chain has TRBV5-6 and TRBJ2-5, with 9 bases matching TRBD1. The germline CDR1 and CDR2 sequences are SGHDT and YYEEEE. This CDR3 is 14 amino acids long. Trimming took 4 bases from V and 4 from J; bases not matched to a gene: 5. CDR3 DNA: TGTGCCAGCAGCATCACAGGGGGCGCAGAGACCCAGTACTTC. Amino acid sequence: CASSITGGAETQYF.

In DNA form, the CDR3 reads TGTGCCAGCAGTCAACTCTCTGGGGGGGCATACAATGAGCAGTTCTTC. Translation gives CASSQLSGGAYNEQFF. The chain joins TRBV27 to TRBJ2-1; tentatively, D is TRBD2 (7 bases). Germline lookup yields CDR1 MNHEY and CDR2 SMNVEV (reference sequence). Trimming pared 5 bases from V and 4 bases from J, leaving 18 bases between. The length of the CDR3 is 16 residues.

The chain couples TRBV6-2 or TRBV6-3 to TRBJ2-1, with TRBD1 identical over 7 bases. Losses at the gene ends were 6 bases for V and 1 base for J; bases not matched to a gene: 12. Germline values: CDR1 MNHEY, CDR2 SVGEGT. CDR3 length: 17 residues. CDR3 amino acids: CASSNGTYRGSYNEQFF. CDR3 nucleotide sequence: TGTGCCAGCAGCAACGGAACCTACAGGGGATCCTACAATGAGCAGTTCTTC.

The chain employs TRBV24-1 and TRBJ2-2; D unclear. This CDR3 contains 17 residues. CDR1 and CDR2 from the germline V gene are KGHDR and SFDVKD. V lost 4 bases to trimming and J lost 2 bases, with 16 bases between them. The CDR3 DNA follows: TGTGCCACCAGTGAAAGATCCGCAGGTCTTAACACCGGGGAGCTGTTTTTT. This codes for CATSERSAGLNTGELFF.

This clone appeared a single time. The gene calls are TRBV19 and TRBJ1-1, with 9 nucleotides matching TRBD1. The CDR3 contains 16 residues. V dropped 3 bases and J dropped 5; count of bases not matched to a gene: 10. Germline CDR1 LNHDA, CDR2 SQIVND (reference sequence). CDR3 in amino acids: CASSMDRDRVRTEAFF. The CDR3 nucleotides read TGTGCCAGTAGTATGGACCGGGACAGGGTACGAACTGAAGCTTTCTTT.

The chain carries TRBV15 and TRBJ2-3, with D tentatively TRBD2 (7 bases). Germline assignment: CDR1 LNHNV and CDR2 YYDKDF (reference sequence). CDR3 length equals 15 residues. Between the trimmed V and J ends, which lost 3 bases and 0 bases, there was a span of 10 bases. This CDR3 reads CATSRRGGSTDTQYF. CDR3 DNA: TGTGCCACCAGCAGGAGGGGGGGGAGCACAGATACGCAGTATTTT.

CDR3 bases: TGTGCCAGTAGTATTGGGGAGTCTGCAGATACGCAGTATTTT. Protein product: CASSIGESADTQYF. This chain connects TRBV19 to TRBJ2-3; perhaps TRBD2 as D (5 bases). CDR3 length: 14 amino acids. Germline CDR1 reads LNHDA; CDR2 reads SQIVND (reference sequence). With 3 bases removed from V and 4 bases from J, the gap between germline ends came to 11 bases.

By share of the sample, this clone is medium-sized. The rearrangement uses TRBV6-2 or TRBV6-3 and TRBJ1-5, with 7 positions matching TRBD1. Trimming removed 5 bases from V and 3 bases from J; junction bases left unmatched: 10. The CDR3 loop spans 16 amino acids. The germline V gene has CDR1 MNHEY and CDR2 SVGEGT. CDR3 residues: CASSPPRDSTNQPQHF. In DNA, the CDR3 is TGTGCCAGCAGTCCGCCCCGGGACAGCACCAATCAGCCCCAGCATTTT.

The rearrangement joins TRBV15 to TRBJ1-5; possible D gene TRBD1, 5 bases. Per the germline V gene, CDR1 is LNHNV and CDR2 is YYDKDF (reference sequence). V gave up 9 bases and J gave up 2 bases, with 14 bases separating them. The CDR3 contains 14 residues. The CDR3 here is CATELGEGNQPQHF. The CDR3 region has the DNA TGTGCCACGGAGTTGGGGGAGGGCAATCAGCCCCAGCATTTT. Combining the CDR3 with reference TRBV15 and TRBJ1-5 gives the whole variable domain DAMVIQNPRYQVTQFGKPVTLSCSQTLNHNVMYWYQQKSSQAPKLLFHYYDKDFNNEADTPDNFQSRRPNTSFCFLDIRSPGLGDTAMYLCATELGEGNQPQHFGDGTRLSIL.

The chain carries TRBV11-1 and TRBJ2-7; 9 bases line up with TRBD1. V dropped 5 bases and J dropped 5; count of bases not matched to a gene: 13. From germline, CDR1 is SGHAT and CDR2 FQDESV (reference sequence). CDR3 size: 16 residues. CDR3 DNA sequence: TGTGCCAGCAGCCCGACCCGGACAGGGGAGTTGGACGAGCAGTACTTC. Translating it yields CASSPTRTGELDEQYF.

J is TRBJ1-1 and V is TRBV6-5; TRBD1 matches at 7 bases. J gave up 0 bases and V 2 bases, and 0 bases lay outside the gene matches. Germline-derived CDR1 and CDR2 are MNHEY and SVGAGI. The CDR3 sequence is 14 residues long. The chain's CDR3 is CASSYRGLNTEAFF. Here the CDR3 DNA reads TGTGCCAGCAGTTACAGGGGGCTGAACACTGAAGCTTTCTTT.

The sample holds a few counts of this clone. The rearrangement uses TRBV7-3 and TRBJ2-3; the D gene is possibly TRBD2 (6 bases). CDR1 is SGHTA, CDR2 FQGTGA, per germline. Trimming cost V 1 base and J 3 bases, with 8 bases left between them. The CDR3 totals 14 residues. The CDR3 nucleotides read TGTGCCAGCAGCTTAATAGCGGCGACAGATACGCAGTATTTT. Amino acids: CASSLIAATDTQYF.

The J gene is TRBJ1-5, the V gene TRBV18; TRBD1 matches at 7 bases. CDR3 length: 15 amino acids. The germline V gene encodes CDR1 KGHSH and CDR2 LQKENI. Trimming cost V 2 bases and J 3 bases; bases outside gene matches: 4. This CDR3 reads CASSPKGANNQPQHF. In nucleotides, the CDR3 is TGTGCCAGCTCACCAAAGGGGGCGAACAATCAGCCCCAGCATTTT.

The chain joins TRBV4-1 to TRBJ2-6; D possibly corresponds to TRBD1 (6 bases). The V end lost 4 bases, the J end lost 2 bases, and 12 bases lay between the germline ends. The germline CDR1 and CDR2 sequences are MGHRA and YSYEKL. CDR3 size: 16 residues. CDR3 sequence (DNA): TGCGCCAGCAGCCTAGTTGAGGGGGCTGGGGCCAACGTCCTGACTTTC. As protein: CASSLVEGAGANVLTF.

V and J are TRBV13 and TRBJ2-1, with D maybe TRBD1 (5 bases). Germline V gene sequence: CDR1 PRHDT, CDR2 FYEKMQ (reference sequence). Trimming removed 4 bases from V and 4 bases from J, with 11 bases in between. The length of the CDR3 is 14 residues. This CDR3 reads CASSSTVPYNEQFF. The DNA for the CDR3 is TGTGCCAGCAGCTCGACAGTTCCTTACAATGAGCAGTTCTTC.

The J gene is TRBJ1-4, the V gene TRBV3-1 (or the pseudogene TRBV3-2); no clear D gene. The V and J ends lost 5 bases and 8 bases respectively, with 6 bases between them. This CDR3 has 11 amino acids. Germline CDR1 and CDR2: LGHDT and YNNKEL (reference sequence). The CDR3 spells CASSLEEKLFF. CDR3 sequence (DNA): TGTGCCAGCAGCTTAGAGGAAAAACTGTTTTTT.

This chain links TRBV9 with TRBJ1-6; D possibly corresponds to TRBD1 (5 bases). The CDR3 consists of 15 residues. With 4 bases removed from V and 7 bases from J, the gap between germline ends came to 15 bases. The germline CDR1 and CDR2 sequences are SGDLS and YYNGEE. DNA for the CDR3: TGTGCCAGCAGCCCCATAAGCGGGGCCAATTCACCCCTCCACTTT. Translated, it gives CASSPISGANSPLHF.

This clone was counted only a few times. The CDR3, as DNA: TGCAGCGTTGACAATATTTTCGGAGGGACTCGAGGGGGCTACACCTTC. Its translation is CSVDNIFGGTRGGYTF. The rearrangement links TRBV29-1 to TRBJ1-2; D is possibly TRBD1 (5 bases). This CDR3 spans 16 amino acids. Germline lookup yields CDR1 SQVTM and CDR2 ANQGSEA. V dropped 3 bases and J dropped 8 bases, with 25 bases sitting between them.

This rearrangement joins TRBV7-8 to TRBJ1-2; D not certain. Trimming stripped 1 base from V and 13 bases from J, with 16 bases between. Looked up from germline, CDR1 is SGHVS and CDR2 is FQNEAQ. The CDR3 is 13 amino acids. CDR3 sequence: CASSLGEGSGRTF. The CDR3 nucleotides read TGTGCCAGCAGCTTAGGGGAGGGCAGCGGACGCACCTTC.

J is TRBJ2-3 and V is TRBV7-2; D gene ambiguous. Germline assignment: CDR1 SGHTA and CDR2 FQGNSA. The CDR3 extends over 11 amino acids. V dropped 5 bases and J dropped 6 bases, with 6 bases sitting between them. CDR3 DNA: TGTGCCAGCAGCCTACGGGATACGCAGTATTTT. Protein: CASSLRDTQYF.